The 13 T cell receptor beta chains below all came from one sample that was sequenced in a study of cytomegalovirus exposure and HLA in healthy donors. The primer mix had 60 Vbeta and 13 Jbeta primers. Some clones are missing from TCRdb's copy, which holds only in-frame ones; the method was immunoSEQ multiplex PCR. The data hold some 100,000 clones, with approximately 81% observed a single time. What was sequenced was PBMCs. These receptors came from a girl aged 2 to 10 in good health and CMV-seropositive.

The sample holds a few counts of this clone. This rearrangement joins TRBV5-1 to TRBJ2-1, with 8 bases that match TRBD2. With 2 bases clipped from V and 2 bases from J, the junction kept 3 bases outside the gene matches. CDR1 and CDR2 from the germline V gene are SGHRS and YFSETQ. The CDR3 totals 15 residues. The CDR3 sequence is CASSLAGAAYNEQFF. The CDR3 DNA reads TGCGCCAGCAGCTTAGCGGGAGCGGCCTACAATGAGCAGTTCTTC.

The chain's CDR3 is CASSLRRGNEQFF. The CDR3 DNA reads as TGTGCCAGCAGCTTAAGGAGGGGCAATGAGCAGTTCTTC. This chain uses TRBV7-2 with TRBJ2-1, with a possible D match to TRBD2 (6 bases). CDR3 size: 13 residues. Trimming left V 2 bases short and J 6 bases short, with 8 bases between. Germline CDR1 is SGHTA and CDR2 is FQGNSA.

This sequence joins TRBV29-1 and TRBJ2-1; TRBD1 matches 7 bases. The CDR3 length is 15 residues. V lost 4 bases and J lost 5; bases outside the gene matches: 11. The germline CDR1 and CDR2 sequences are SQVTM and ANQGSEA. CDR3 nucleotide sequence: TGCAGCGTTGCAAATGGGGCAGGGGGACACAATGAGCAGTTCTTC. Its translation: CSVANGAGGHNEQFF.

CDR3 amino acids: CAWSVKGLEGNQPQHF. CDR3 DNA sequence: TGTGCCTGGAGTGTAAAGGGGCTCGAAGGAAATCAGCCCCAGCATTTT. V and J are TRBV30 and TRBJ1-5; perhaps TRBD1 as D (5 bases). Trimming pared 0 bases from V and 4 bases from J, leaving 16 bases between. CDR3 size: 16 residues. Per germline, CDR1 GTSNPN and CDR2 SVGIG (reference sequence).

CDR3 in DNA: TGTGCCAGCAGCTTATCCTACACGGGCTTGCGGGGAGGGCCGGATGAGCAGTTCTTC. It specifies CASSLSYTGLRGGPDEQFF. The chain couples TRBV11-3 to TRBJ2-1, with 7 bases identical to TRBD2. There are 19 residues in the CDR3. Germline CDR1 and CDR2: SGHNT and YENEEA. J lost 8 bases, V lost 2 bases, and 21 bases had no gene match.

V gene TRBV19 combines with J gene TRBJ2-7, with 13 bases aligning to TRBD2. This CDR3 region has 15 residues. Losses at the gene ends were 2 bases for V and 6 bases for J; bases not matched to a gene: 4. The V gene's germline CDR1 is LNHDA and CDR2 SQIVND (reference sequence). CDR3 in amino acids: CASSIPGLAGTEQYF. The CDR3, as DNA: TGTGCCAGTAGTATACCGGGACTAGCGGGAACCGAGCAGTACTTC.

The V and J genes are TRBV5-1 and TRBJ2-7, with 10 bases lining up with TRBD2. V gave up 0 bases and J gave up 4 bases; unmatched junction bases: 7. The CDR3 has 16 residues. From germline, CDR1 is SGHRS and CDR2 YFSETQ. CDR3 coding DNA: TGCGCCAGCAGCTTGGGCCTAGCGGGAGTCGGTTACGAGCAGTACTTC. This codes for CASSLGLAGVGYEQYF.

The chain is built from TRBV29-1 and TRBJ1-5, with 7 bases identical to TRBD1. Looked up from germline, CDR1 is SQVTM and CDR2 is ANQGSEA. The CDR3 spans 14 residues. J lost 4 bases, V lost 0 bases, and 3 bases had no gene match. CDR3 bases: TGCAGCGTTGAAGAAGGGGGCGTTAATCAGCCCCAGCATTTT. This codes for CSVEEGGVNQPQHF.

This clone was seen only once. The gene calls are TRBV28 and TRBJ1-1; D is unresolved. With 3 bases removed from V and 2 bases from J, the gap between germline ends came to 16 bases. Per germline, CDR1 MDHEN and CDR2 SYDVKM. The CDR3 totals 16 residues. CDR3 nucleotides: TGTGCCAGCAGTTTGGCAAGTTGGGCAGCCAACACTGAAGCTTTCTTT. Its protein product is CASSLASWAANTEAFF.

The chain couples TRBV6-5 to TRBJ1-4; 7 nucleotides align to TRBD1. The CDR3 covers 13 residues. Germline V gene lookup returns CDR1 MNHEY and CDR2 SVGAGI. V shed 4 bases, J shed 8 bases, and the junction held 4 bases outside the gene matches. In nucleotides, the CDR3 is TGTGCCAGCAGTTCGACAGGGAACGAAAAACTGTTTTTT. Its protein is CASSSTGNEKLFF.

This sequence joins TRBV25-1 and TRBJ1-5; maybe TRBD1 (5 bases). Germline V gene lookup returns CDR1 MGHDK and CDR2 SYGVNS. V shed 4 bases and J shed 6 bases, with 13 bases lying between them. The CDR3 is 14 amino acids. The CDR3 sequence is CASSAQGTSQPQHF. CDR3 DNA sequence: TGTGCCAGCAGTGCGCAGGGTACGAGTCAGCCCCAGCATTTT.

CDR3 amino acids: CASSYEGLDQPQHF. DNA for the CDR3: TGTGCCAGCAGTTACGAGGGTTTGGATCAGCCCCAGCATTTT. This chain links TRBV6-5 with TRBJ1-5; D remains unclear. This CDR3 is built from 14 residues. CDR1 is MNHEY and CDR2 is SVGAGI in the germline V gene. Trimming pared 2 bases from V and 5 bases from J, leaving 10 bases between.

V and J are TRBV29-1 and TRBJ1-3; a weak D match, TRBD1 (6 bases). The CDR3 is 14 amino acids. Trimming pared 6 bases from V and 0 bases from J, leaving 12 bases between. CDR1 SQVTM and CDR2 ANQGSEA come from the germline V gene. Here the CDR3 reads CSVGLDSSGNTIYF. Here the CDR3 DNA reads TGCAGCGTGGGTTTGGACAGCTCTGGAAACACCATATATTTT.